The next 10 T cell receptor beta chains were all read from a single sample in a study of CD8 T cells in Susac syndrome. The RNA input was 0.5 to 1 ug, and it was reverse transcribed with random hexamers. Each CDR3 protein gets one entry after TCRdb re-called the immunoSEQ multiplex PCR reads with MiXCR. The data show around 150,000 distinct CDR3 sequences, around 95% seen once. Specimen: CD4+ T cells from PBMCs. The receptors shown here come from a human donor with Susac syndrome.

The rearrangement links TRBV7-9 to TRBJ2-1; 8 bases map to TRBD2. J was trimmed by 3 bases and V by 7 bases; bases with no gene match: 11. CDR1 and CDR2 (germline): SEHNR, FQNEAQ (reference sequence). CDR3 size: 16 residues. For the CDR3, the DNA is TGTGCCAGCAAAAGGGCAGGTCTAGCGGGCTACAATGAGCAGTTCTTC. Encoded protein: CASKRAGLAGYNEQFF.

The rearrangement uses TRBV19 and TRBJ2-1; D possibly corresponds to TRBD2 (6 bases). CDR3 size: 15 residues. V was pared by 3 bases and J by 5 bases, with 14 bases between. CDR1 is LNHDA and CDR2 is SQIVND in the germline V gene (reference sequence). This chain's CDR3 is CASSMYGSVHNEQFF. DNA for the CDR3: TGTGCCAGTAGTATGTACGGGAGTGTCCACAATGAGCAGTTCTTC.

The V gene is TRBV2, the J gene TRBJ2-5; D is undetermined. Trimming pared 3 bases from V and 4 bases from J, leaving 9 bases between. CDR1 is SNHLY and CDR2 is FYNNEI in the germline V gene. There are 13 residues in the CDR3. The CDR3 loop reads CASSESAAETQYF. The CDR3 coding sequence is TGTGCCAGCAGTGAGTCGGCGGCAGAGACCCAGTACTTC.

This clonotype occurred once. The chain combines TRBV30 with TRBJ2-5, with 8 bases matching TRBD1. The germline CDR1 and CDR2 sequences are GTSNPN and SVGIG (reference sequence). V shed 5 bases and J 5 bases; nucleotides not matched to a gene: 10. The CDR3 covers 14 residues. The CDR3 sequence: CAWRPQGAGETQYF. The DNA for the CDR3 is TGTGCCTGGCGACCCCAGGGGGCAGGGGAGACCCAGTACTTC.

The genes are TRBV28 and TRBJ2-5; D is perhaps TRBD1 or TRBD2 (6 bases each). Germline CDR1 MDHEN, CDR2 SYDVKM. The CDR3 consists of 15 residues. Trimming cost V 3 bases and J 4 bases, with 15 bases left between them. DNA for the CDR3: TGTGCCAGCAGTTTGTCGGGGGCGCTAGGAGAGACCCAGTACTTC. The encoded protein is CASSLSGALGETQYF.

V usage is TRBV5-6 and J usage is TRBJ1-6; weak D call: TRBD1 (5 bases). The CDR3 is 14 amino acids. Per the germline V gene, CDR1 is SGHDT and CDR2 is YYEEEE. V was pared by 2 bases and J by 9 bases, with 12 bases between. CDR3 sequence reads: CASSFRQGSSPLHF. The CDR3 DNA reads as TGTGCCAGCAGCTTTAGGCAGGGCAGTTCACCCCTCCACTTT.

This sequence joins TRBV20-1 and TRBJ2-7; 8 nucleotides agree with TRBD2. The V and J ends lost 6 bases and 3 bases, in that order; junction bases with no gene match: 4. This CDR3 spans 12 amino acids. CDR1 DFQATT and CDR2 SNEGSKA come from the germline V gene (reference sequence). The CDR3: CSASGRSYEQYF. CDR3 in DNA: TGCAGTGCAAGCGGGAGAAGCTACGAGCAGTACTTC.

The chain has TRBV5-1 and TRBJ2-1, with D perhaps matching TRBD1 (6 bases). CDR3 length equals 14 residues. V was shortened by 1 base and J by 8 bases, with 13 bases between the two germline ends. CDR1 is SGHRS and CDR2 is YFSETQ in the germline V gene. CDR3 bases: TGCGCCAGCAGCTTGTCCTCAGGGGTCGATGAGCAGTTCTTC. Translated: CASSLSSGVDEQFF.

V gene TRBV6-1 combines with J gene TRBJ2-5; D call uncertain. The germline gives CDR1 MNHNS, CDR2 SASEGT. This CDR3 region has 12 residues. The V gene lost 0 bases and the J gene lost 7 bases, with 6 bases spanning the gap. CDR3 sequence: CASSEARGTQYF. CDR3 nucleotides: TGTGCCAGCAGTGAAGCCCGAGGGACCCAGTACTTC.

The genes are TRBV24-1 and TRBJ2-1; TRBD1 or TRBD2 may be the D gene (5 bases each). The V and J ends lost 2 bases and 4 bases respectively, with 11 bases between them. Germline CDR1 reads KGHDR; CDR2 reads SFDVKD. This CDR3 contains 15 residues. The CDR3 nucleotides read TGTGCCACCAGTGATTCGGGACCGCTATACAATGAGCAGTTCTTC. Residues: CATSDSGPLYNEQFF.